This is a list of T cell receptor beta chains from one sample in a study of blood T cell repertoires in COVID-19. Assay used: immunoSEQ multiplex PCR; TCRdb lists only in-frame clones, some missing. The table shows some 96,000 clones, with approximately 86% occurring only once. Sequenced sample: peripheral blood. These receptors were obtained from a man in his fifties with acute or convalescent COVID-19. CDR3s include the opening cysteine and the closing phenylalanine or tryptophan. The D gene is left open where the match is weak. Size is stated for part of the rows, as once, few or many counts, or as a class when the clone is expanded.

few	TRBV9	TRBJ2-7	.	TGTGCCAGCAGCGCCCCATCAGGGTACGAGCAGTACTTC	CASSAPSGYEQYF
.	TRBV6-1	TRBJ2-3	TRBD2	TGTGCCAGCAGTGACGGGACTAGCGGTGCGGGAATGCAGTATTTT	CASSDGTSGAGMQYF
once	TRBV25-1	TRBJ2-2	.	TGTGCCAGCACTAGGGCAGGGGCGAACACCGGGGAGCTGTTTTTT	CASTRAGANTGELFF
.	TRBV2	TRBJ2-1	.	TGTGCCAGCAGGGGCGACAGCTACAATGAGCAGTTCTTC	CASRGDSYNEQFF
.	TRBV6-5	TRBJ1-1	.	TGTGCCAGCAGCCTCACAGGGAGGGGGGACACTGAAGCTTTCTTT	CASSLTGRGDTEAFF
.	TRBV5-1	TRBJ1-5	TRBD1	TGCGCCAGCAGTCCTGGGCCCCAGGGGGGCAATCAGCCCCAGCATTTT	CASSPGPQGGNQPQHF
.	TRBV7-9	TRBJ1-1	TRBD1	TGTGCCAGCAGCTTTATAGGACAGGGGGGAAATGAAGCTTTCTTT	CASSFIGQGGNEAFF
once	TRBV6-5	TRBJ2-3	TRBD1	TGTGCCAGCCCCCCCCCGCAGGGGGTCCTAGATACGCAGTATTTT	CASPPPQGVLDTQYF
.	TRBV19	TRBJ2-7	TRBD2	TGTGCCAGTAGTGCGGCGGGAGGGCCCGGCGAGCAGTACTTC	CASSAAGGPGEQYF
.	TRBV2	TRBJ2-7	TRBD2	TGTGCCAGCAGTCTTAGCGGGACTTCCACCTACGAGCAGTACTTC	CASSLSGTSTYEQYF
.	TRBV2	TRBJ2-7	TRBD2	TGTGCCACTGAAGCTCCTCTTCAGCGGGAGGGCCACGAGCAGTACTTC	CATEAPLQREGHEQYF
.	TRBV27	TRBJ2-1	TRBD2	TGTGCCAGCCGGACGGGAGGCGGGCTGGGCAATGAGCAGTTCTTC	CASRTGGGLGNEQFF
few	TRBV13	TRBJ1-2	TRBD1	TGTGCCAGCAGCCGCCAGGGGGCGTTCGGCTACACCTTC	CASSRQGAFGYTF
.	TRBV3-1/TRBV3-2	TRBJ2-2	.	TGTGCCAGCAGCCAAGCGGGAAGCCCCGGGGAGCTGTTTTTT	CASSQAGSPGELFF
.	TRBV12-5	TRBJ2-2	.	TGTGCTAGTGGTGACGGGTACACCGGGGAGCTGTTTTTT	CASGDGYTGELFF
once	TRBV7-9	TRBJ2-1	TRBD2	TGTGCCAGCAGCTTAGGTGCCTCTAGCGGGGGCAATGAGCAGTTCTTC	CASSLGASSGGNEQFF
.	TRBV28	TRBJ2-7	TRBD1	TGTGCCAGTAGCAGTCCTTCGTGGCCCGGACAGGGTGGAGGCTACGAGCAGTACTTC	CASSSPSWPGQGGGYEQYF
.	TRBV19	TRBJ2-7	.	TGTGCCAGTACTCCCGGGACACTACCCGCCTACGAGCAGTACTTC	CASTPGTLPAYEQYF
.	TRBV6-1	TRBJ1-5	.	TGTGCCAGCAGTGAATCCGCGGGGGGCAATCAGCCCCAGCATTTT	CASSESAGGNQPQHF
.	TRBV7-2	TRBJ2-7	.	TGTGCCAGCAGCTTAACCCGCGACGAGCAGTACTTC	CASSLTRDEQYF